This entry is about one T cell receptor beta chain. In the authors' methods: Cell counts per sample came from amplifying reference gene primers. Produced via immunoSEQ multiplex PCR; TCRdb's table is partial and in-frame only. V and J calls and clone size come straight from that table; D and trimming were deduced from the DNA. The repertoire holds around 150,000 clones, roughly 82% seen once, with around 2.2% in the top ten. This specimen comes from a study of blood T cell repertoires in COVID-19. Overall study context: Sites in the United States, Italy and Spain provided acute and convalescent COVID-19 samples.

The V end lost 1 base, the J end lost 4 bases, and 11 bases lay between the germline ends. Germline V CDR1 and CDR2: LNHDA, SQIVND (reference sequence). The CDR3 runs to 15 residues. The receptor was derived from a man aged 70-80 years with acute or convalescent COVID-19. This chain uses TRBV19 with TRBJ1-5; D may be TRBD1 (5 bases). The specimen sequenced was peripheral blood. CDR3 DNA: TGTGCCAGTAGTATAGGGGGGGACGGAAATCAGCCCCAGCATTTT. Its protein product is CASSIGGDGNQPQHF.